This T cell receptor (beta chain) was found in a study of blood T cell repertoires in COVID-19. Overall study context: Samples of COVID-19 (acute and convalescent) were obtained from the United States, Italy and Spain. Sources were T cells, B-cell-depleted T cells, or PBMCs; the material itself was cDNA or gDNA.

This clone was counted between two and nine times. Original data processing: From reference gene primer amplification, estimates of nucleated cell counts were derived. Data came from immunoSEQ multiplex PCR; TCRdb stores just in-frame clones and leaves some out. V and J calls and clone size are those listed in that table; D and trimming were worked out from the DNA. The data show about 110,000 clones, with 75% to 80% seen just once and roughly 17% held by the top ten. Germline loops: CDR1 LGHNA, CDR2 YNFKEQ. There are 15 residues in the CDR3. V was cut by 6 bases and J by 3 bases, with 12 bases left in between.

The clonotype was recovered from a woman of 80 years or more with active or convalescent COVID-19. Sequencing used peripheral blood. The genes are TRBV4-2 and TRBJ1-6, with D hard to call. CDR3: CASREDSLYNSPLHF. DNA for the CDR3: TGTGCCAGCAGGGAGGATTCCCTCTATAATTCACCCCTCCACTTT.